This record concerns one TCR beta chain sequence. This clone's antigen is unknown. Base qualities are not provided; no much larger clone lies one nucleotide away. The cohort consisted of some 670 healthy bone marrow donors. At the time of sampling, all cohort members were nominally healthy, though unrecorded immune exposures were likely present. The donor tested CMV seronegative, placing the donor among the 350 or so seronegative members of the cohort. Each donor provided a peripheral blood sample, and peripheral blood mononuclear cells were used for TCR beta sequencing. Genomic DNA was extracted from the blood cell samples with the Qiagen DNeasy Blood Extraction Kit. For CDR1 and CDR2, the germline V gene lists MNHEY and SVGAGI. The CDR3 has 15 amino acids, counting the end cysteine and phenylalanine. Only the CDR3 part of the read is kept: 45 bases, read in frame from the first base. Compared with germline, V lacks 8 bases and J lacks 3 bases; bases without a gene match: 10.

These data belong to a study of cytomegalovirus exposure and HLA in healthy donors (dated by TCRdb to the late 2010s). About the study as a whole: According to an earlier analysis of a few hundred of the donors, 150 million to 200 million T cells yielded 120 million or so unique TCR beta sequences and approximately 300 Gb of sequence data. The number of donors typed differed by locus, with about 629-640 for A, B, C, DRB1 and DQB1, 522 for DQA1, approximately 570 for DPA1, and over 400 for DPB1. A later analysis re-examined previously published TCR beta repertoires from about 700 donors and added high-resolution HLA genotyping to investigate patterns of TCR occurrence. HLA typing covered class I and class II loci at four-digit resolution. Alongside the repertoire data, information on donor age, sex, ethnicity and CMV serostatus was compiled. Roughly 290 gigabases of sequencing data and approximately 91 million unique TCR sequences made up an early release that covered 500 to 650 HLA-typed donors. A separate validation cohort of over 95 different subjects was used in addition to the 666-subject first cohort. Of the roughly 390 genotyped donors, 65% to 90% fell in the genetic ancestry cluster associated with self-reported Caucasian donors. The T cell repertoires of under 700 subjects were profiled by immunosequencing and related to cytomegalovirus serostatus. About five DR-DQ haplotypes were treated as single units for association and clustering because of strong linkage in the cohort. Among almost 400 genotyped donors of the cohort, an average of approximately 240,000 unique TCR beta nucleotide sequences were sequenced per donor, about a sixth of them non-productive. An earlier analysis of fewer than 750 of the donors used high-throughput TCR beta sequencing to judge whether each TCR beta V gene segment behaved as functional or pseudogenic. Rather than using new phenotypic data, the later analysis identified candidate immune exposures from TCR beta sequences and from how often those sequences occurred across donors. Genome-wide SNP genotypes for about three fifths of the roughly 670 donors were used in a later genetic analysis, which treated that subset as a discovery cohort. The study aimed to test whether cataloging public T cell receptors could reveal signatures of past pathogen exposure. All discovery cohort repertoires had been generated using a single sequencing platform. The study combined high-throughput TCR immunosequencing, statistical association of individual TCRs with disease status, and machine learning to predict cytomegalovirus infection status.

Results the study describes overall, beyond this receptor: Some IMGT-functional V segments, including TRBV6-2 and TRBV6-3, could not be told apart with the 87-base-pair reads, so those segments were excluded. A later analysis found that HLA-associated TCR beta chains were more clonally expanded and had lower generation probabilities than equally common non-associated chains. In both the original and validation cohorts, the classifier was reported to diagnose cytomegalovirus status with high specificity and sensitivity. The presence/absence analyses assumed that sequencing depth was roughly uniform across donors, and that assumption may not be true. Strong co-occurrence of HLA alleles, especially DR and DQ, made assigning TCR associations to individual alleles difficult. HLA typing was unavailable for some donors at each locus, so association tests used only the typed subset. A later analysis associated approximately 17,000 TCR beta sequences with specific HLA alleles at a false discovery rate of 0.05. The authors suggested that the approach could potentially be extended to other disease states and immunological phenotypes. A cluster of highly shared sequence variants was judged likely to be a technical artifact of the sequencing pipeline. Linkage disequilibrium might explain the correlated functional status among segregating V segments, but an unknown experimental factor could not be excluded. A further reported finding was that TCR beta sequences accurately predicted the HLA-A and HLA-B alleles for most subjects in the first cohort. Immune exposure information for the cohort was limited to CMV serostatus. According to a later analysis, parvovirus B19, influenza, CMV and Epstein-Barr virus appeared linked to several top co-occurrence clusters. The study gave a list of under 200 TCR beta chains associated with cytomegalovirus. In a later analysis, the rate of TCR association differed among HLA loci, with DRB1 alleles having the most associated TCRs and HLA-C alleles having the fewest. A later analysis found that most CMV-associated TCR beta chains appeared HLA-restricted, with HLA associations seemingly driven largely by CMV exposure. This cohort had only TCR beta chains sequenced, and the lack of alpha or paired-chain data limited which features could be detected. According to a later genetic analysis, donors in an Asian-associated ancestry cluster had fewer N-insertions in productive TCRs than the roughly 670-donor mean. An earlier analysis of approximately 530 of the donors showed that most TCR beta V segments appeared in productive rearrangements either about 87% or about 30% of the time, which broadly matched IMGT annotations. Over 15 rarely observed V segments, including chromosome 9 orphons, were excluded from the earlier analysis of approximately 600 of the donors because counts were too low. Across donors, most TCR sequences were observed very rarely, whereas some public TCRs were present in many individuals. Three of the identified cytomegalovirus-associated TCR beta chains were confirmed in vitro to be specific for cytomegalovirus antigens. An association between a missense DCLRE1C variant and V-gene and J-gene trimming of TCR beta chains was found in a later genetic analysis and replicated in an independent cohort.

Receptors were amplified or captured by the immunoSEQ multiplex PCR assay. A mixture of 60 forward primers for TCR Vbeta segments and 13 reverse primers for TCR Jbeta segments was used in the multiplex PCR. A multiplex PCR assay on genomic DNA amplified the CDR3 region of rearranged TCR beta genes. Amplified TCR beta libraries were sequenced as 87-base-pair reads on the Illumina HiSeq System. In the original analysis: Across the 600 to 700 repertoires, a later analysis counted tens of millions of unique TCR beta chains, roughly 11 million of which were shared by at least two donors. To remove PCR and sequencing errors, raw reads were error-corrected and collapsed into unique sequences using a nearest-neighbor algorithm that merged closely related sequences. V, D and J gene segments were assigned by aligning CDR3 sequences to IMGT reference sequences. For a sequence to be retained, a match of at least six nucleotides to both a V gene segment and a J gene segment was required. A rearrangement counted as productive if the CDR3 had no stop codons and remained in frame with V and J, and every other rearrangement counted as non-productive. Following IMGT convention, CDR3 was defined as the stretch from the second conserved V-encoded cysteine to the conserved J-encoded phenylalanine. In an earlier analysis of around 600 of the donors, sequences lacking an unambiguous match to a single V gene segment were excluded. In an earlier analysis of 587 of the donors, V segments were called functional above 56.7% productive rearrangements and were called segregating when the between-donor standard deviation exceeded 5%. A statistical classification framework was built to diagnose cytomegalovirus status from the catalog of TCR beta chain sequences. In a later analysis, V and J genes were assigned by comparing TCR nucleotide sequences against IMGT/GENE-DB human TR gene sequences. Using the TCRdist pipeline, a later analysis assigned CDR3 sequences along with most-parsimonious VDJ recombination scenarios. A later analysis defined each TCR beta chain by its CDR3 amino acid sequence plus V-gene family, and excluded reads lacking a unique V-gene family. To address suspected cross-contamination and a sequencing artifact, a later analysis removed over 500 highly shared, low-generation-probability nucleotide sequences. For each public chain, a later analysis derived a clonal expansion index from normalized ranks of inferred template counts within each repertoire. Generation probabilities in a later analysis came from a VDJ recombination model fitted to out-of-frame rearrangements, and those results were checked against IGoR. A later analysis scored TCR-TCR, TCR-HLA and TCR-CMV co-occurrence with hypergeometric tests, applying a repertoire-size bias correction to TCR pairs. In a later analysis, false discovery rates were estimated by permuting HLA or CMV assignments 20 times. A later analysis grouped co-occurring TCRs with DBSCAN, adding TCRdist sequence similarity when clustering within HLA-allele-positive subsets. Co-occurrence clustering excluded repertoires with fewer than 30,000 or more than 120,000 public chains, plus five with anomalous nucleotide sharing. TCRdb's version of the immuneACCESS table is confined to in-frame rearrangements and falls short of the full clone set. An unresolved V gene accounts for under half of the shortfall where checked; the remainder is of unknown origin. Clone size and the V and J calls come from that table; the DNA yielded D and trimming. The sample contains about 70,000 clones, approximately 90% of them found a single time. Together, the top ten hold about 2.1% of the sample.

The TCR comes from a woman aged 25 to 39 in good health and CMV-seronegative. The chain joins TRBV6-5 to TRBJ1-2; a stretch of 9 junction bases matches TRBD1. Sequencing was carried out using PBMCs. The CDR3 region has the sequence CASFTGGGSDYGYTF. The nucleotide sequence is TGTGCCAGCTTTACAGGGGGCGGATCTGACTATGGCTACACCTTC.